These 2 T cell receptor beta chains were all obtained from the same sample, sequenced in a study of beta chain features in type 1 diabetes. What was sequenced were expressed TCRB transcripts, since all of the isolated RNA had been reverse transcribed. The assay was immunoSEQ multiplex PCR, and TCRdb's table has in-frame clones only and misses some. The repertoire consists of around 290,000 clones, with 7% to 9% occurring once and the leading ten covering roughly 0.94%. Input material: central memory CD4+ T cells from blood. The receptors stem from a woman aged 18-29 years in good health.

The CDR3 sequence: CASRRDRVYNYGYTF. CDR3 sequence (DNA): TGTGCCAGCAGGCGGGACAGGGTATATAACTATGGCTACACCTTC. The chain couples TRBV4-2 to TRBJ1-2; TRBD1 matches 9 bases. The CDR3 runs 15 residues. With V trimmed by 6 bases and J by 1 base, 6 bases remained unmatched. CDR1 and CDR2 (germline): LGHNA, YNFKEQ.

This clone was seen a few times. J is TRBJ2-5 and V is TRBV6-1; D perhaps matches TRBD1 (5 bases). The CDR3 is 15 residues long. Germline V CDR1 and CDR2: MNHNS, SASEGT. V lost 6 bases and J lost 0, with 14 bases in between. The CDR3 here is CASRPQTAYQETQYF. The CDR3 nucleotides read TGTGCCAGCAGACCACAGACAGCGTACCAAGAGACCCAGTACTTC.